This TCR beta chain was sequenced in a study of blood T cell repertoires in COVID-19. Profiled with immunoSEQ multiplex PCR; TCRdb holds only in-frame clones, not every one. The data contain about 320,000 clones, about 83% of them singletons. This receptor was identified in a woman in her 50s with acute or convalescent COVID-19. Sequencing used peripheral blood.

This CDR3 is CASSVSSTNEQFF. The CDR3 DNA reads as TGCGCCAGCAGCGTCTCGTCTACCAATGAGCAGTTCTTC. The gene calls are TRBV5-1 and TRBJ2-1; D remains unclear. The germline V gene encodes CDR1 SGHRS and CDR2 YFSETQ. V lost 4 bases and J 6 bases, leaving 11 bases between the germline ends. The CDR3 sequence is 13 residues long.